These 29 T cell receptor beta chains came from one sample sequenced in a study of cytomegalovirus exposure and HLA in healthy donors. Sequencing used immunoSEQ multiplex PCR; TCRdb keeps in-frame clones, though not all of them. In the table there are approximately 280,000 clones, approximately 87% of which are singletons. The sample consisted of PBMCs. The receptors were gathered from a woman aged 18-35 years in good health and CMV-seronegative.

CDR3 protein: CASSLGQTGRYTEAFF. CDR3 nucleotide sequence: TGTGCCAGCAGCTTGGGGCAGACAGGGAGGTACACTGAAGCTTTCTTT. The J gene is TRBJ1-1, the V gene TRBV7-9; TRBD1 matches 7 bases. Germline-derived CDR1 and CDR2 are SEHNR and FQNEAQ (reference sequence). V was pared by 3 bases and J by 3 bases, with 10 bases of the junction left unmatched. The CDR3 is made up of 16 amino acids.

The chain links TRBV2 to TRBJ2-7, with D unresolved. Trimming took off 7 bases at V and 2 bases at J, with 15 bases between the two ends. Germline V gene sequence: CDR1 SNHLY, CDR2 FYNNEI. This CDR3 comprises 14 residues. CDR3 loop: CASKIDGGPYEQYF. The CDR3 DNA reads as TGTGCCAGCAAAATTGATGGCGGTCCCTACGAGCAGTACTTC.

This CDR3 reads CSGGLAGVNGELFF. The CDR3 DNA reads as TGCAGCGGGGGACTAGCGGGAGTGAACGGGGAGCTGTTTTTT. V usage is TRBV29-1 and J usage is TRBJ2-2; 14 bases map to TRBD2. Germline CDR1 is SQVTM and CDR2 is ANQGSEA. The V gene end was trimmed by 7 bases and the J gene end by 7 bases; junction bases not matched to a gene: 5. This CDR3 has 14 residues.

The sample holds one count of this clone. The chain joins TRBV19 to TRBJ2-7; TRBD1 might be the D (5 bases). The germline gives CDR1 LNHDA, CDR2 SQIVND (reference sequence). This CDR3 has 14 residues. Between the trimmed V and J ends, which lost 7 bases and 6 bases, there was a span of 19 bases. In DNA, the CDR3 is TGTGCCAGTAAGCCGGACACGGTCTCTGGCGAGCAGTACTTC. This encodes CASKPDTVSGEQYF.

This clone was found once. This rearrangement joins TRBV7-9 to TRBJ2-7; D not certain. Germline loops: CDR1 SEHNR, CDR2 FQNEAQ (reference sequence). The CDR3 spans 15 residues. Trimming stripped 5 bases from V and 5 bases from J, with 19 bases between. The CDR3 region is CASSPMARSVNEQYF. CDR3 sequence (DNA): TGTGCCAGCAGCCCCATGGCGAGGAGTGTAAACGAGCAGTACTTC.

The chain combines TRBV7-2 with TRBJ1-4; D is perhaps TRBD1 (5 bases). V shed 7 bases and J shed 8 bases, with 29 bases lying between them. Per germline, CDR1 SGHTA and CDR2 FQGNSA. The CDR3 runs to 18 residues. The CDR3 coding sequence is TGTGCCAGCACCCTATACGGGGGAGGAGGGTTCTTAGGGGAAAAACTGTTTTTT. This sequence encodes CASTLYGGGGFLGEKLFF. Full variable domain (missing parts from reference TRBV7-2 and TRBJ1-4): GAGVSQSPSNKVTEKGKDVELRCDPISGHTALYWYRQSLGQGLEFLIYFQGNSAPDKSGLPSDRFSAERTGGSVSTLTIQRTQQEDSAVYLCASTLYGGGGFLGEKLFFGSGTQLSVL.

The rearrangement joins TRBV30 to TRBJ1-6, with 7 bases matching TRBD1. The CDR3 is 15 residues long. Germline V lookup: CDR1 GTSNPN, CDR2 SVGIG (reference sequence). Trimming at V came to 3 bases and at J to 3 bases, leaving 5 bases not matched to a gene. The CDR3, as DNA: TGTGCCTGGAGGGGGGGACAGAACTATAATTCACCCCTCCACTTT. Translation gives CAWRGGQNYNSPLHF.

This clone was counted a few times. V gene TRBV2 combines with J gene TRBJ1-4; D is perhaps TRBD1 (6 bases). In germline, CDR1 is SNHLY, CDR2 FYNNEI. Deletions cut 7 bases from V and 11 bases from J, with 20 bases between. The CDR3 extends over 14 amino acids. The DNA for the CDR3 is TGTGCCAGCAAGGGGGTGGGACCCCCGGGGAAACTGTTTTTT. The encoded protein is CASKGVGPPGKLFF.

The CDR3 nucleotides are TGTGCCACCAGCAGAGAGTATCTTCAGCCCCAGCATTTT. Translated, it gives CATSREYLQPQHF. The rearrangement links TRBV15 to TRBJ1-5, with D uncertain. Deletions cut 0 bases from V and 6 bases from J, with 6 bases between. The CDR3 totals 13 residues. CDR1 and CDR2 from the germline V gene are LNHNV and YYDKDF (reference sequence). The complete variable domain, with remaining parts taken from reference TRBV15 and TRBJ1-5, reads DAMVIQNPRYQVTQFGKPVTLSCSQTLNHNVMYWYQQKSSQAPKLLFHYYDKDFNNEADTPDNFQSRRPNTSFCFLDIRSPGLGDTAMYLCATSREYLQPQHFGDGTRLSIL.

V is TRBV4-3 and J is TRBJ2-7; 11 positions match TRBD2. The CDR3 loop spans 15 amino acids. The ends lost 3 bases at V and 2 bases at J; junction bases unmatched: 3. Germline V gene data show CDR1 as LGHNA and CDR2 as YSLEER. The CDR3 protein is CASSQTSGIPYEQYF. DNA of the CDR3: TGCGCCAGCAGCCAGACTAGCGGGATCCCCTACGAGCAGTACTTC.

The V and J genes are TRBV27 and TRBJ2-5; 9 bases line up with TRBD2. The V and J ends lost 4 bases and 3 bases, in that order; junction bases with no gene match: 12. The V gene's germline CDR1 is MNHEY and CDR2 SMNVEV (reference sequence). The CDR3 is 17 residues long. CDR3: CASSSIAGVMREETQYF. For the CDR3, the DNA is TGTGCCAGCAGTTCGATAGCGGGAGTTATGAGGGAAGAGACCCAGTACTTC.

This chain links TRBV5-1 with TRBJ2-3; D remains ambiguous. From germline, CDR1 is SGHRS and CDR2 YFSETQ. With 4 bases removed from V and 2 bases from J, the gap between germline ends came to 11 bases. The CDR3 covers 14 residues. The CDR3 DNA sequence: TGCGCCAGCAGCGCGGCAGCCAACACAGATACGCAGTATTTT. This codes for CASSAAANTDTQYF.

The genes are TRBV19 and TRBJ1-2; 11 bases match TRBD1. The CDR3 totals 15 residues. V gave up 3 bases and J gave up 4 bases; unmatched junction bases: 4. CDR1 LNHDA and CDR2 SQIVND come from the germline V gene (reference sequence). The CDR3 region is CASSIPGTGGYGYTF. CDR3 nucleotides: TGTGCCAGTAGTATCCCTGGGACAGGGGGCTATGGCTACACCTTC.

V and J are TRBV19 and TRBJ2-1, with 12 positions matching TRBD2. This CDR3 has 15 amino acids. Germline lookup yields CDR1 LNHDA and CDR2 SQIVND (reference sequence). After removal of 1 base from V and 9 bases from J, the junction contained 4 bases not matched to a gene. In DNA, the CDR3 is TGTGCCAGTAGTATAGCTAGCGGGAGGGCCTCTGAGCAGTTCTTC. Translation gives CASSIASGRASEQFF. Full variable domain (rest looked up from reference TRBV19 and TRBJ2-1): DGGITQSPKYLFRKEGQNVTLSCEQNLNHDAMYWYRQDPGQGLRLIYYSQIVNDFQKGDIAEGYSVSREKKESFPLTVTSAQKNPTAFYLCASSIASGRASEQFFGPGTRLTVL.

V and J are TRBV11-1 and TRBJ2-5; weak D call: TRBD1 (5 bases). Trimming removed 5 bases at V and 2 bases at J, with 15 bases between. The CDR3 covers 15 residues. Germline CDR1 SGHAT, CDR2 FQDESV (reference sequence). The CDR3, as DNA: TGTGCCAGCAGCCGGGCTTGGGGCTTTCAAGAGACCCAGTACTTC. This gives the protein CASSRAWGFQETQYF.

J is TRBJ2-1 and V is TRBV9; D is perhaps TRBD2 (5 bases). This CDR3 has 15 residues. CDR1 and CDR2 (germline): SGDLS, YYNGEE. V shed 0 bases and J shed 8 bases, with 15 bases lying between them. The CDR3 is CASSVDPYGIDEQFF. The CDR3, as DNA: TGTGCCAGCAGCGTAGACCCCTACGGGATCGATGAGCAGTTCTTC.

V is TRBV6-1 and J is TRBJ1-2, with 7 bases lining up with TRBD1. This CDR3 spans 14 amino acids. J lost 4 bases, V lost 3 bases, and 5 bases had no gene match. Germline CDR1 is MNHNS and CDR2 is SASEGT. Here the CDR3 reads CASSDGSGGYGYTF. The CDR3 DNA reads TGTGCCAGCAGTGACGGGTCAGGGGGCTATGGCTACACCTTC.

This clone was recorded a few times. The rearrangement uses TRBV7-2 and TRBJ1-2, with 7 bases fitting TRBD1. V lost 5 bases, J lost 6 bases, and 3 bases stayed unmatched. Germline values: CDR1 SGHTA, CDR2 FQGNSA. The CDR3 contains 12 residues. CDR3 protein: CASSPQGNGYTF. The CDR3 bases are TGTGCCAGCAGCCCACAGGGGAATGGCTACACCTTC.

This clone was seen just once. V usage is TRBV6-5 and J usage is TRBJ1-1; 7 bases line up with TRBD1. The germline V gene encodes CDR1 MNHEY and CDR2 SVGAGI. The CDR3 covers 13 residues. With 6 bases clipped from V and 6 bases from J, the junction kept 7 bases outside the gene matches. The CDR3 is CASSDRAGSEAFF. The CDR3 nucleotides are TGTGCCAGCAGCGACAGGGCGGGCTCTGAAGCTTTCTTT.

The chain links TRBV5-1 to TRBJ2-3; a possible D gene is TRBD1 (6 bases). CDR1 is SGHRS, CDR2 YFSETQ, per germline. V shed 2 bases and J shed 6 bases, with 10 bases lying between them. The CDR3 covers 13 residues. The DNA of the CDR3 is TGCGCCAGCAGCTTTGACCAGGGGGATACGCAGTATTTT. This sequence encodes CASSFDQGDTQYF.

The chain couples TRBV10-1 to TRBJ2-1; 7 bases match TRBD2. In germline, CDR1 is WNHNN, CDR2 SYGVQD (reference sequence). This CDR3 contains 20 residues. After removal of 8 bases from V and 0 bases from J, the junction contained 22 bases not matched to a gene. This CDR3 is CASRGPLAVDIRCSYNEQFF. CDR3 sequence (DNA): TGCGCCAGCCGAGGTCCTCTAGCGGTCGACATTAGATGCTCCTACAATGAGCAGTTCTTC.

This chain links TRBV2 with TRBJ2-7, with D possibly being TRBD1 (6 bases). The CDR3 is made up of 15 amino acids. Between the trimmed V and J ends, which lost 6 bases and 3 bases, there was a span of 18 bases. Per germline, CDR1 SNHLY and CDR2 FYNNEI. As DNA, the CDR3 is TGTGCCAGCAGAGCGGAGGCAGGGGCCTTCTACGAGCAGTACTTC. Its translation: CASRAEAGAFYEQYF. The whole variable domain, remainder taken from reference TRBV2 and TRBJ2-7, is EPEVTQTPSHQVTQMGQEVILRCVPISNHLYFYWYRQILGQKVEFLVSFYNNEISEKSEIFDDQFSVERPDGSNFTLKIRSTKLEDSAMYFCASRAEAGAFYEQYFGPGTRLTVT.

The V call is TRBV19, the J call TRBJ1-5; D possibly corresponds to TRBD1 (5 bases). V lost 6 bases to trimming and J lost 2 bases, with 11 bases between them. From germline, CDR1 is LNHDA and CDR2 SQIVND (reference sequence). There are 14 residues in the CDR3. As DNA, the CDR3 is TGTGCCAGTAGCCAGGGAAGGGGCAATCAGCCCCAGCATTTT. Translated, it gives CASSQGRGNQPQHF.

This chain links TRBV28 with TRBJ2-5; maybe TRBD1 (6 bases). The germline V gene has CDR1 MDHEN and CDR2 SYDVKM. Trimming took off 4 bases at V and 2 bases at J, with 11 bases between the two ends. The CDR3 covers 14 residues. CDR3 sequence reads: CASSYLDRQETQYF. The CDR3 region has the DNA TGTGCCAGCAGTTATCTGGACAGACAAGAGACCCAGTACTTC.

The chain couples TRBV4-3 to TRBJ2-7, with a possible D match to TRBD1 (6 bases). V shed 0 bases and J shed 2 bases, with 11 bases lying between them. Germline lookup yields CDR1 LGHNA and CDR2 YSLEER. This CDR3 region has 15 residues. CDR3 sequence reads: CASSQDSQGPYEQYF. The CDR3 DNA sequence: TGCGCCAGCAGCCAAGATTCCCAGGGGCCCTACGAGCAGTACTTC.

The J gene is TRBJ2-1, the V gene TRBV15; possibly TRBD2 for D (5 bases). The CDR3 is 14 amino acids. The V end lost 0 bases, the J end lost 8 bases, and 11 bases lay between the germline ends. CDR1 and CDR2 from the germline V gene are LNHNV and YYDKDF (reference sequence). The CDR3 DNA sequence: TGTGCCACCAGCAGAGATCGGGCGAGGGATGAGCAGTTCTTC. Residues: CATSRDRARDEQFF.

The chain uses TRBV5-4 and TRBJ1-3, with D possibly TRBD1 on 5 matching bases. Germline V lookup: CDR1 SGHNT, CDR2 YYREEE (reference sequence). The CDR3 spans 15 residues. Trimming removed 4 bases at V and 1 base at J, with 12 bases between. CDR3: CASSPSGGSGNTIYF. In nucleotides, the CDR3 is TGTGCCAGCAGCCCGTCCGGGGGATCTGGAAACACCATATATTTT.

V gene TRBV27 combines with J gene TRBJ2-3; 12 bases line up with TRBD2. V shed 8 bases, J shed 8 bases, and the junction held 17 bases outside the gene matches. There are 17 residues in the CDR3. Germline V CDR1 and CDR2: MNHEY, SMNVEV (reference sequence). The CDR3 loop is CASGGGRPTSGSFTQYF. Here the CDR3 DNA reads TGTGCCAGCGGGGGAGGCAGGCCGACTAGCGGGAGTTTTACGCAGTATTTT.

This chain connects TRBV27 to TRBJ2-1; 7 bases are a match to TRBD2. The germline gives CDR1 MNHEY, CDR2 SMNVEV (reference sequence). The CDR3 length is 14 residues. The V and J ends lost 5 bases and 3 bases, in that order; junction bases with no gene match: 4. This CDR3 reads CASSTAGSYNEQFF. DNA of the CDR3: TGTGCCAGCAGTACAGCGGGGAGCTACAATGAGCAGTTCTTC.